Sequencing of this T cell receptor beta chain was carried out in a study of shared clonotypes between healthy human individuals. Of note for this clone: Its antigen is unidentified.

Naive CD8 cells lacked CD45RO and underwent positive selection for CCR7, leaving out terminally differentiated effector memory CD45RA+ cells. All donors were Caucasian adults living in Nashville, Tennessee. Each subset's genomic DNA was shared equally among a number of immunoSEQ plates. In the authors' workflow: Filtering was not the same, since immunoSEQ gave junction-only sequences without quality scores. The data were produced by immunoSEQ multiplex PCR, yet TCRdb's version contains in-frame clones alone and is incomplete. That table furnishes V, J and clone size, whereas the DNA furnished D and trimming. Here the sample spans roughly 2,000,000 clones, about 94% being singletons. Study-wide results and limits: Clonotypes that were shared across a handful of donors made up approximately 5% of naive CD4 clonotypes.

This CDR3 is built from 16 residues. Trimming removed 4 bases from V and 3 bases from J; junction bases left unmatched: 10. Germline loops: CDR1 SEHNR, CDR2 FQNEAQ (reference sequence). The specimen sequenced was naive CD8+ T cells from PBMCs. The gene calls are TRBV7-9 and TRBJ2-5; 8 bases align to TRBD2. This TCR was recovered from a man younger than 35 in good health. Some clones in this sample may be carry-over from other donors' samples. The CDR3 here is CASSSRLAGSEETQYF. In DNA, the CDR3 is TGTGCCAGCAGCTCCAGGTTAGCGGGGTCGGAAGAGACCCAGTACTTC. Filled out from reference TRBV7-9 and TRBJ2-5, the complete variable domain reads DTGVSQNPRHKITKRGQNVTFRCDPISEHNRLYWYRQTLGQGPEFLTYFQNEAQLEKSRLLSDRFSAERPKGSFSTLEIQRTEQGDSAMYLCASSSRLAGSEETQYFGPGTRLLVL.